The source of this T cell receptor (beta chain) is a study of blood T cell repertoires in COVID-19. In the study overall: Collection of acute and convalescent COVID-19 samples took place in the United States, Italy and Spain. The cDNA or gDNA used as material had been derived from T cells, B-cell-depleted T cells, or PBMCs.

Per the study methods: Scientists estimated how many nucleated cells there were by amplifying reference gene primers. Some clones are missing from TCRdb's copy, which holds only in-frame ones; the method was immunoSEQ multiplex PCR. V, J and clone size were drawn from that table, and D and trimming were deduced from the DNA. The data contain approximately 130,000 clones, around two thirds of them seen just once; the ten biggest clones take up over 2%. Ten or more counts support this clone. Material: peripheral blood. This receptor was identified in a woman in her seventies with acute or convalescent COVID-19.

The CDR3 nucleotides are TGTGCCATCAGTGGTGAACTCGGCAGGAATCAGCCCCAGCATTTT. Residues: CAISGELGRNQPQHF. V gene TRBV10-3 combines with J gene TRBJ1-5, with unresolved D. CDR1 is ENHRY and CDR2 is SYGVKD in the germline V gene. The CDR3 contains 15 residues. V shed 4 bases and J shed 4 bases, with 14 bases lying between them.